Below are 20 T cell receptor beta chains sequenced from a single sample in a study of blood T cell repertoires in COVID-19. Clones were read by immunoSEQ multiplex PCR, and TCRdb kept only the in-frame ones, dropping some. The sample records 150,000 to 200,000 clones, about 88% being singletons. Material: peripheral blood. Source of these receptors: a man aged 18 to 30 who had recovered from COVID-19.

The chain uses TRBV7-8 and TRBJ2-2, with unresolved D. This CDR3 region has 13 residues. V lost 3 bases and J lost 10, with 12 bases in between. Germline V lookup: CDR1 SGHVS, CDR2 FQNEAQ. Here the CDR3 reads CASSFRIAKELFF. For the CDR3, the DNA is TGTGCCAGCAGCTTCCGGATAGCCAAGGAGCTGTTTTTT.

The rearrangement uses TRBV14 and TRBJ2-2, with a possible D match to TRBD2 (6 bases). Deletions cut 4 bases from V and 6 bases from J, with 18 bases between. Germline CDR1 is SGHDN and CDR2 is FVKESK. The CDR3 spans 16 residues. The CDR3: CASSRVARRGSGELFF. CDR3 sequence (DNA): TGTGCCAGCAGCCGAGTAGCTAGGAGGGGATCCGGGGAGCTGTTTTTT.

This rearrangement joins TRBV28 to TRBJ2-1, with D maybe TRBD2 (6 bases). Germline CDR1 and CDR2: MDHEN and SYDVKM. Trimming took 6 bases from V and 0 from J, leaving 18 bases between them. This CDR3 has 17 residues. CDR3 nucleotides: TGTGCCAGCAGATCTCCCCTTAGCGGCCGCTCCTACAATGAGCAGTTCTTC. Protein: CASRSPLSGRSYNEQFF. The full variable domain, with the rest looked up from reference TRBV28 and TRBJ2-1, is DVKVTQSSRYLVKRTGEKVFLECVQDMDHENMFWYRQDPGLGLRLIYFSYDVKMKEKGDIPEGYSVSREKKERFSLILESASTNQTSMYLCASRSPLSGRSYNEQFFGPGTRLTVL.

This chain uses TRBV6-5 with TRBJ2-1, with a tentative D call TRBD1 (6 bases). Germline CDR1 MNHEY, CDR2 SVGAGI. Trimming took 8 bases from V and 0 from J, leaving 14 bases between them. There are 15 residues in the CDR3. The CDR3 spells CASAQGSRSYNEQFF. CDR3 nucleotide sequence: TGTGCCAGCGCACAGGGAAGTCGCTCCTACAATGAGCAGTTCTTC.

CDR3 coding DNA: TGTGCCAGCAGCTTACGGTATCCCGGGGAGCTGTTTTTT. Protein sequence: CASSLRYPGELFF. V usage is TRBV7-2 and J usage is TRBJ2-2; D ambiguous. In germline, CDR1 is SGHTA, CDR2 FQGNSA. Trimming took off 2 bases at V and 6 bases at J, with 7 bases between the two ends. This CDR3 region has 13 residues.

The V gene is TRBV6-2 or TRBV6-3, the J gene TRBJ1-2; the D is unclear. Trimming took 2 bases from V and 8 from J, leaving 18 bases between them. CDR1 is MNHEY and CDR2 is SVGEGT in the germline V gene. The CDR3 sequence is 15 residues long. In nucleotides, the CDR3 is TGTGCCAGCAGTTACGGTCGCGGAAGTTTAATGGGCTACACCTTC. It encodes CASSYGRGSLMGYTF.

The chain links TRBV2 to TRBJ2-7; 9 bases are shared with TRBD1. Germline V lookup: CDR1 SNHLY, CDR2 FYNNEI. CDR3 length: 13 residues. J was trimmed by 6 bases and V by 5 bases; bases with no gene match: 5. CDR3 sequence (DNA): TGTGCCAGCAGTTGGACAGGGGTCGGCGAGCAGTACTTC. Amino acids: CASSWTGVGEQYF.

The chain employs TRBV6-5 and TRBJ2-1; 7 nucleotides line up with TRBD2. The germline CDR1 and CDR2 sequences are MNHEY and SVGAGI. The CDR3 is made up of 14 amino acids. V lost 7 bases to trimming and J lost 7 bases; unmatched junction nucleotides: 10. CDR3 region: CASNPAGEGNEQFF. CDR3 DNA sequence: TGTGCCAGCAATCCTGCGGGAGAAGGTAATGAGCAGTTCTTC.

CDR3 DNA: TGTGCCAGCAGTTACGGTTTGGGGGCCAACACTGAAGCTTTCTTT. This sequence encodes CASSYGLGANTEAFF. This rearrangement joins TRBV6-5 to TRBJ1-1; D is perhaps TRBD1 (6 bases). Trimming removed 2 bases at V and 2 bases at J, with 12 bases between. This CDR3 spans 15 amino acids. Germline CDR1 reads MNHEY; CDR2 reads SVGAGI.

CDR3 residues: CASRTGIRGYTF. The CDR3 nucleotides are TGTGCCAGCCGGACAGGTATTCGTGGCTACACCTTC. This chain connects TRBV2 to TRBJ1-2; 7 bases line up with TRBD1. CDR1 is SNHLY and CDR2 is FYNNEI in the germline V gene. The CDR3 length is 12 residues. The trim removed 8 bases at V and 7 bases at J, leaving 7 bases unmatched.

The rearrangement joins TRBV5-1 to TRBJ1-6, with D perhaps matching TRBD1 (5 bases). The CDR3 spans 15 residues. Germline V gene lookup returns CDR1 SGHRS and CDR2 YFSETQ. The V end was cut by 0 bases, the J end by 10 bases, with 14 bases between. The CDR3 DNA reads as TGCGCCAGCAGCTTGGGGCAGGGTTTAAACTCACCCCTCCACTTT. Protein sequence: CASSLGQGLNSPLHF.

The V call is TRBV11-1, the J call TRBJ1-4; 9 bases agree with TRBD1. The CDR3 is made up of 15 amino acids. The V gene's germline CDR1 is SGHAT and CDR2 FQDESV (reference sequence). With 1 base clipped from V and 8 bases from J, the junction kept 5 bases outside the gene matches. CDR3 DNA: TGTGCCAGCAGCTTAGGCACAGGGGGCGGAGAAAAACTGTTTTTT. Translating it yields CASSLGTGGGEKLFF.

This clone occurred once. J is TRBJ2-1 and V is TRBV7-9; the match to TRBD2 covers 9 bases. There are 16 residues in the CDR3. From germline, CDR1 is SEHNR and CDR2 FQNEAQ (reference sequence). J lost 8 bases, V lost 5 bases, and 13 bases had no gene match. The CDR3 DNA follows: TGTGCCAGCAGCCTCTCCGGGGCGGGAGGGCGCTATGAGCAGTTCTTC. Translated: CASSLSGAGGRYEQFF.

V is TRBV4-1 and J is TRBJ2-7, with D possibly TRBD1 on 6 matching bases. The CDR3 has 16 amino acids. The germline V and J ends were trimmed by 7 bases and 6 bases, with 25 bases remaining between them. CDR1 is MGHRA, CDR2 YSYEKL, per germline. The CDR3 is CASTMGWGTTSGEQYF. The CDR3 nucleotides read TGCGCCAGCACGATGGGGTGGGGGACAACTTCGGGCGAGCAGTACTTC.

The V call is TRBV19, the J call TRBJ2-5; D possibly corresponds to TRBD2 (6 bases). The CDR3 covers 15 residues. V lost 5 bases and J 2 bases, leaving 15 bases between the germline ends. CDR1 and CDR2 (germline): LNHDA, SQIVND (reference sequence). The CDR3 spells CASSARDWNQETQYF. As DNA, the CDR3 is TGTGCCAGTAGTGCCCGGGACTGGAATCAAGAGACCCAGTACTTC. Full variable domain (missing parts from reference TRBV19 and TRBJ2-5): DGGITQSPKYLFRKEGQNVTLSCEQNLNHDAMYWYRQDPGQGLRLIYYSQIVNDFQKGDIAEGYSVSREKKESFPLTVTSAQKNPTAFYLCASSARDWNQETQYFGPGTRLLVL.

The rearrangement uses TRBV19 and TRBJ2-3; D may be TRBD2 (5 bases). Trimming took off 3 bases at V and 1 base at J, with 11 bases between the two ends. Germline CDR1 is LNHDA and CDR2 is SQIVND (reference sequence). This CDR3 comprises 15 residues. CDR3 bases: TGTGCCAGTAGTATGGTGGGAGTCGGCACAGATACGCAGTATTTT. Amino acid sequence: CASSMVGVGTDTQYF.

The V and J genes are TRBV9 and TRBJ2-7, with D tentatively TRBD1 (5 bases). Trimming removed 7 bases from V and 3 bases from J, with 17 bases in between. The CDR3 covers 14 residues. Germline assignment: CDR1 SGDLS and CDR2 YYNGEE. CDR3 amino acids: CASSAGAVDYEQYF. CDR3 coding DNA: TGTGCCAGCTCTGCTGGGGCGGTTGACTACGAGCAGTACTTC.

The chain joins TRBV6-2 or TRBV6-3 to TRBJ2-2; 8 bases line up with TRBD2. This CDR3 contains 16 residues. J gave up 6 bases and V 4 bases, and 10 bases lay outside the gene matches. Germline values: CDR1 MNHEY, CDR2 SVGEGT. CDR3 region: CASSFKSGSGSGELFF. DNA of the CDR3: TGTGCCAGCAGTTTTAAAAGCGGGAGTGGGTCCGGGGAGCTGTTTTTT.

The rearrangement links TRBV5-6 to TRBJ2-2, with a weak D call TRBD2 (5 bases). The V end lost 3 bases, the J end lost 2 bases, and 17 bases lay between the germline ends. This CDR3 comprises 17 residues. Per the germline V gene, CDR1 is SGHDT and CDR2 is YYEEEE. CDR3 region: CASSYRRSGVNTGELFF. Written as DNA, the CDR3 is TGTGCCAGCAGCTATCGGAGGTCCGGGGTAAACACCGGGGAGCTGTTTTTT.

The chain combines TRBV12-3 or TRBV12-4 with TRBJ2-5, with no clear D. The germline V and J ends were trimmed by 5 bases and 0 bases, with 7 bases remaining between them. This CDR3 has 13 amino acids. This CDR3 reads CASSPLHQETQYF. As DNA, the CDR3 is TGTGCCAGCAGTCCGCTACACCAAGAGACCCAGTACTTC.